Listed below are T cell receptor beta chains from one sample, sequenced in a study of CD8 T cells in ankylosing spondylitis. From the 5' RACE reads, TCRdb called clonotypes with MiXCR, one entry per CDR3 protein. This table has roughly 86,000 distinct CDR3 sequences, around 9.4% appearing once. Input material: blood, either unsorted or a sorted T cell fraction (not recorded which). Receptors were obtained from a male donor with ankylosing spondylitis or in good health (not recorded which). CDR3s include the opening cysteine and the closing phenylalanine or tryptophan. A D gene is named only where the DNA matches it firmly. The size of a clone is reported for some rows only, either as once, few or many, or as a class for expanded clones.

j_gene: TRBJ2-7
abundance: many
d_gene: -
v_gene: TRBV2
CDR3nt: TGTGCCAGCAGCCTACTATACGAGCAGTACTTC
CDR3aa: CASSLLYEQYF

j_gene: TRBJ2-3
abundance: many
d_gene: TRBD2
v_gene: TRBV7-6
CDR3nt: TGTGCCAGCAGCCAAGCGGGGGGGCCGCCAGATACGCAGTATTTT
CDR3aa: CASSQAGGPPDTQYF

j_gene: TRBJ1-5
abundance: many
d_gene: -
v_gene: TRBV6-1
CDR3nt: TGTGCCAGCAGTGTGGGAGATAATCAGCCCCAGCATTTT
CDR3aa: CASSVGDNQPQHF

j_gene: TRBJ1-5
abundance: many
d_gene: TRBD1
v_gene: TRBV4-2
CDR3nt: TGTGCCAGCAGCCAGGGGGGGGACAGATCCAATCAGCCCCAGCATTTT
CDR3aa: CASSQGGDRSNQPQHF

j_gene: TRBJ1-5
abundance: once
d_gene: TRBD1
v_gene: TRBV13
CDR3nt: TGTGCCAGCAGCTTACGAGTGACAGGGCGAAGTCAGCCCCAGCATTTT
CDR3aa: CASSLRVTGRSQPQHF

j_gene: TRBJ2-1
abundance: many
d_gene: TRBD2
v_gene: TRBV12-3/TRBV12-4
CDR3nt: TGTGCCAGCAGTCGCGGCGGGGGGCTTCCCTCCTACAATGAGCAGTTCTTC
CDR3aa: CASSRGGGLPSYNEQFF

j_gene: TRBJ2-1
abundance: many
d_gene: -
v_gene: TRBV6-1
CDR3nt: TGTGCCAGCAGTGAAGAGGGATTTGAGCAGTTCTTC
CDR3aa: CASSEEGFEQFF

j_gene: TRBJ2-1
abundance: many
d_gene: TRBD1
v_gene: TRBV19
CDR3nt: TGTGCCAGTAGTCCGGGACAGGGAGGAAACAATGAGCAGTTCTTC
CDR3aa: CASSPGQGGNNEQFF

j_gene: TRBJ1-4
abundance: many
d_gene: TRBD1
v_gene: TRBV5-1
CDR3nt: TGCGCCAGCAGCTCCGGACAGGATGAAAAACTGTTTTTT
CDR3aa: CASSSGQDEKLFF

j_gene: TRBJ2-1
abundance: many
d_gene: -
v_gene: TRBV10-2
CDR3nt: TGCGCCAGCAGTGAACTTAGGGGGATGAATGAGCAGTTCTTC
CDR3aa: CASSELRGMNEQFF

j_gene: TRBJ2-1
abundance: many
d_gene: TRBD2
v_gene: TRBV20-1
CDR3nt: TGCAGTGCTAGAGCCAGCGGGGGGGTAGCGTTCTTC
CDR3aa: CSARASGGVAFF

j_gene: TRBJ2-2
abundance: -
d_gene: -
v_gene: TRBV11-3
CDR3nt: TGTGCCAGCAGCGAAGCCCAGACCGGGGAGCTGTTTTTT
CDR3aa: CASSEAQTGELFF

j_gene: TRBJ2-1
abundance: many
d_gene: -
v_gene: TRBV12-3/TRBV12-4
CDR3nt: TGTGCCAGCCGGCAGGGGCAACGGGTGTTCTTC
CDR3aa: CASRQGQRVFF

j_gene: TRBJ2-6
abundance: many
d_gene: -
v_gene: TRBV5-1
CDR3nt: TGCGCCAGCAGCTTGGATGGGATGTCTGGGGCCAACGTCCTGACTTTC
CDR3aa: CASSLDGMSGANVLTF

j_gene: TRBJ2-4
abundance: many
d_gene: -
v_gene: TRBV18
CDR3nt: TGTGCCAGCTCACCCTCAGCGGAGCTAGCCAAAAACATTCAGTACTTC
CDR3aa: CASSPSAELAKNIQYF

j_gene: TRBJ2-5
abundance: few
d_gene: TRBD2
v_gene: TRBV5-1
CDR3nt: TGCGCCAGCAGCTTGAGGGGTAGCGGGGCTGAAGAGACCCAGTACTTC
CDR3aa: CASSLRGSGAEETQYF

j_gene: TRBJ1-2
abundance: many
d_gene: TRBD1
v_gene: TRBV29-1
CDR3nt: TGCAGCGTTGAGGGGCAGGGGGCCCAAGATCTGGGCGGCTACACCTTC
CDR3aa: CSVEGQGAQDLGGYTF

j_gene: TRBJ2-3
abundance: few
d_gene: TRBD1
v_gene: TRBV18
CDR3nt: TGTGCCAGCTCTATCGAACAGACAGGGGGCGGCACAGATACGCAGTATTTT
CDR3aa: CASSIEQTGGGTDTQYF

j_gene: TRBJ2-1
abundance: many
d_gene: -
v_gene: TRBV30
CDR3nt: TGTGCCTGGAGTGTAACAGCCTACAATGAGCAGTTCTTC
CDR3aa: CAWSVTAYNEQFF

j_gene: TRBJ2-5
abundance: many
d_gene: -
v_gene: TRBV27
CDR3nt: TGTGCCAGCAAGCACTGGAACCTGGAGACCCAGTACTTC
CDR3aa: CASKHWNLETQYF

j_gene: TRBJ2-5
abundance: few
d_gene: -
v_gene: TRBV20-1
CDR3nt: TGCAGTGCTAGGAAGGCGGCGACCCAGTACTTC
CDR3aa: CSARKAATQYF

j_gene: TRBJ2-1
abundance: many
d_gene: -
v_gene: TRBV5-1
CDR3nt: TGCGCCAGCAGCTTCGAGCGAGTGGGTGAGCAGTTCTTC
CDR3aa: CASSFERVGEQFF

j_gene: TRBJ2-5
abundance: few
d_gene: TRBD2
v_gene: TRBV3-1
CDR3nt: TGTGCCAGCAGCCAACCAGTAGCGGGTGCATTATCGGGAGAGACCCAGTACTTC
CDR3aa: CASSQPVAGALSGETQYF

j_gene: TRBJ2-3
abundance: many
d_gene: TRBD2
v_gene: TRBV12-3/TRBV12-4
CDR3nt: TGTGCCAGCAGCGGGACTAGCGGGGGGGCGGGCACAGATACGCAGTATTTT
CDR3aa: CASSGTSGGAGTDTQYF

j_gene: TRBJ2-1
abundance: few
d_gene: TRBD2
v_gene: TRBV7-8
CDR3nt: TGTGCCAGCAGCCCACGGGTGGGGACTAGCGGGGGGGGTGAGCAGTTCTTC
CDR3aa: CASSPRVGTSGGGEQFF

j_gene: TRBJ2-1
abundance: many
d_gene: -
v_gene: TRBV20-1
CDR3nt: TGCAGTGCTAGAGACCCTAGGGGGAGCTCCTACAATGAGCAGTTCTTC
CDR3aa: CSARDPRGSSYNEQFF

j_gene: TRBJ2-1
abundance: many
d_gene: -
v_gene: TRBV19
CDR3nt: TGTGCCAGTAGTTTTTCGTGGGACGGCTACAATGAGCAGTTCTTC
CDR3aa: CASSFSWDGYNEQFF

j_gene: TRBJ1-2
abundance: many
d_gene: -
v_gene: TRBV24-1
CDR3nt: TGTGCCACCAGTGGGGACGGCTATGGCTACACCTTC
CDR3aa: CATSGDGYGYTF

j_gene: TRBJ2-4
abundance: many
d_gene: -
v_gene: TRBV20-1
CDR3nt: TGCAGTGCTAACCAGGGTGTCACCGGAAAAAACATTCAGTACTTC
CDR3aa: CSANQGVTGKNIQYF

j_gene: TRBJ2-6
abundance: many
d_gene: -
v_gene: TRBV5-1
CDR3nt: TGCGCCAGCAGCATGATCTCTGGGGCCAACGTCCTGACTTTC
CDR3aa: CASSMISGANVLTF

j_gene: TRBJ2-7
abundance: -
d_gene: TRBD2
v_gene: TRBV6-2/TRBV6-3
CDR3nt: TGTGCCAGCGCCGCTAGCGGGGGACTCGTCTACGAGCAGTACTTC
CDR3aa: CASAASGGLVYEQYF

j_gene: TRBJ2-5
abundance: -
d_gene: -
v_gene: TRBV7-9
CDR3nt: TGTGCCAGCAGCCGCAATCAAGAGACCCAGTACTTC
CDR3aa: CASSRNQETQYF

j_gene: TRBJ1-2
abundance: many
d_gene: -
v_gene: TRBV29-1
CDR3nt: TGCAGCGTTGAAGAAGGTATCGGCAGCTATGGCTACACCTTC
CDR3aa: CSVEEGIGSYGYTF

j_gene: TRBJ2-7
abundance: -
d_gene: -
v_gene: TRBV4-2
CDR3nt: TGTGCCAGCAGCCAAGTGATTAGCGGATCCTACGAGCAGTACTTC
CDR3aa: CASSQVISGSYEQYF